This T cell receptor beta chain is drawn from a study of blood T cell repertoires in COVID-19. Turning to the study itself: Nucleic acid was either cDNA or gDNA, and it came from T cells, B-cell-depleted T cells, or PBMCs.

Method: immunoSEQ multiplex PCR; TCRdb's copy keeps in-frame clones and lacks some. The sample has around 31,000 clones, over 75% seen once; the top ten hold approximately 15%. V gave up 3 bases and J gave up 0 bases; unmatched junction bases: 14. There are 19 residues in the CDR3. Per germline, CDR1 LNHDA and CDR2 SQIVND (reference sequence). This chain uses TRBV19 with TRBJ1-5, with 7 bases lining up with TRBD1. The sequence was collected from an elderly man with acute or convalescent COVID-19. Material: peripheral blood. This CDR3 is CASSIPPARGTHSNQPQHF. The CDR3 DNA is TGTGCCAGTAGTATCCCCCCCGCCAGGGGGACCCATAGCAATCAGCCCCAGCATTTT.